These 10 T cell receptor beta chains came from one sample sequenced in a study of cytomegalovirus exposure and HLA in healthy donors (dated by TCRdb to the late 2010s). Library method: the immunoSEQ multiplex PCR assay. For the multiplex PCR, a mixture combining 60 forward primers for TCR Vbeta segments and 13 reverse primers for TCR Jbeta segments was used. Drawn from immuneACCESS, this table holds only the in-frame rearrangements with V and J called that TCRdb kept. Clones are partly lost; checked studies trace under half to an unresolved V gene and leave the rest unexplained. The sample data list about 110,000 clones, and around 80% of these were observed just once. 10% to 15% of the sample belongs to the ten largest clones. Sequenced sample: PBMCs. These receptors came from a young man in good health and CMV-seropositive.

Turning to this clone: The junction departs from the called germline gene at one end, perhaps through a read error. The chain employs TRBV7-2 and TRBJ2-2, with TRBD2 as a possible D gene (6 bases). The CDR3 has 16 amino acids. Germline V lookup: CDR1 SGHTA, CDR2 FQGNSA. The CDR3 bases are TGTGCCAGCCGCTTTGGTGGGACTGTGAACACCGGGGAGCTGTTTTTT. It translates to CASRFGGTVNTGELFF.

The chain employs TRBV29-1 and TRBJ1-2; D remains ambiguous. Germline V gene sequence: CDR1 SQVTM, CDR2 ANQGSEA. V gave up 4 bases and J gave up 6 bases, with 15 bases separating them. The CDR3 runs to 13 residues. The CDR3 DNA reads TGCAGCGTTGTGACTCCGCTCCCAGATGGCTACACCTTC. Residues: CSVVTPLPDGYTF.

This sequence joins TRBV5-6 and TRBJ1-2; D possibly corresponds to TRBD1 (5 bases). Trimming removed 1 base at V and 9 bases at J, with 16 bases between. The germline V gene encodes CDR1 SGHDT and CDR2 YYEEEE. This CDR3 is built from 14 residues. The CDR3 DNA follows: TGTGCCAGCAGCTTGAGTGGCCCCCCAGGGAGCTACACCTTC. Protein: CASSLSGPPGSYTF.

This clone has only a few counts. The chain has TRBV7-2 and TRBJ1-6; D ambiguous. The CDR3 contains 14 residues. CDR1 is SGHTA, CDR2 FQGNSA, per germline. The V and J ends lost 5 bases and 6 bases respectively, with 11 bases between them. CDR3 in DNA: TGTGCCAGCAGCCCCCGGGTCGGTAATTCACCCCTCCACTTT. Protein: CASSPRVGNSPLHF.

Written as DNA, the CDR3 is TGCGCCAGCAGCCCCGATCCGGGGGGGAATGAAAAACTGTTTTTT. It codes for CASSPDPGGNEKLFF. The chain has TRBV4-1 and TRBJ1-4; a weak D match, TRBD1 (5 bases). The CDR3 loop spans 15 amino acids. V was shortened by 4 bases and J by 5 bases, with 14 bases between the two germline ends. Looked up from germline, CDR1 is MGHRA and CDR2 is YSYEKL.

The chain combines TRBV7-9 with TRBJ1-1, with D tentatively TRBD1 (6 bases). The CDR3 extends over 16 amino acids. Looked up from germline, CDR1 is SEHNR and CDR2 is FQNEAQ (reference sequence). Trimming cost V 5 bases and J 2 bases, with 18 bases left between them. CDR3 loop: CASSARDKGGNTEAFF. Written as DNA, the CDR3 is TGTGCCAGCAGCGCCCGGGACAAGGGTGGAAACACTGAAGCTTTCTTT.

The rearrangement links TRBV7-3 to TRBJ2-1; 12 bases match TRBD2. J was trimmed by 4 bases and V by 5 bases; bases with no gene match: 3. Per the germline V gene, CDR1 is SGHTA and CDR2 is FQGTGA. The CDR3 is 15 amino acids. The DNA of the CDR3 is TGTGCCAGCAGCCCGACTAGCGGGAGTTACAATGAGCAGTTCTTC. Translating gives CASSPTSGSYNEQFF.

V usage is TRBV28 and J usage is TRBJ1-4, with 9 bases identical to TRBD1. The CDR3 runs to 15 residues. Germline trimming cut 7 bases from V and 8 bases from J; bases unmatched to any gene: 11. CDR1 is MDHEN and CDR2 is SYDVKM in the germline V gene. The CDR3 here is CASTNPGQGWEKLFF. The CDR3 DNA reads as TGTGCCAGCACCAACCCGGGACAGGGATGGGAAAAACTGTTTTTT.

This clone was seen only a few times. V gene TRBV6-6 combines with J gene TRBJ2-2; 8 nucleotides match TRBD2. V gave up 5 bases and J gave up 4 bases; unmatched junction bases: 6. In germline, CDR1 is MNHNY, CDR2 SVGAGI (reference sequence). There are 15 residues in the CDR3. Here the CDR3 DNA reads TGTGCCAGCAGTAGCTTGCGGGGGGTCACCGGGGAGCTGTTTTTT. Translated, it gives CASSSLRGVTGELFF.

The chain joins TRBV15 to TRBJ2-3, with D perhaps matching TRBD1 (5 bases). The V gene lost 1 base and the J gene lost 0 bases, with 8 bases spanning the gap. The germline gives CDR1 LNHNV, CDR2 YYDKDF (reference sequence). The CDR3 spans 15 residues. The CDR3 spells CATSRGRGSTDTQYF. In DNA form, the CDR3 reads TGTGCCACCAGCAGAGGTAGGGGAAGCACAGATACGCAGTATTTT.